A selection of T cell receptor beta chains follows, all from one sample in a study of T-cell reconstitution after alpha-beta-depleted transplantation in children. Using its own MiXCR run on the PCR reads, TCRdb lists one record per CDR3 protein. The data hold 610,000 or so distinct CDR3 sequences, with 25% to 30% observed a single time. Sequenced material: PBMCs, taken before TCRalphabeta/CD19-depleted stem cell transplant. These TCRs come from a boy under three years old with Wiskott-Aldrich syndrome, due to receive a stem cell transplant. Each CDR3 is given without its conserved first and last residue.

v_call	cdr3_aa
TRBV9	ASSVIASGQETQY
TRBV4-2	ASSRPAGVSYNEQF
TRBV20-1	SAGTSGYEQY
TRBV28	ASSPDPGLATEQY
TRBV20-1	SATEWDTDTQY
TRBV6-5	ASSRGVGGRTEAF
TRBV20-1	SAPDRTGDTQY
TRBV6-5	ASSYAGQVMNTEAF
TRBV20-1	SASLASGSYTQY
TRBV5-5	ASSPGTLPRDYGYT
TRBV6-5	ASSYQGGETQY
TRBV7-9	ASSSGRLQETQY
TRBV12-3/TRBV12-4	ASSLTPDGYT
TRBV12-5	ASGLAPLAGGPANTGELF
TRBV12-3/TRBV12-4	ASSRRTSGNYEQY
TRBV20-1	SARVPGGYTEAF
TRBV18	ASSRAGSRETQY
TRBV5-5	ASSLGPRGNYGYT
TRBV6-2/TRBV6-3	ASSKDSYEQY
TRBV12-3/TRBV12-4	ASSEEGYGYT
TRBV20-1	SALLVSYTDTQY
TRBV15	ATSRARGETQY
TRBV18	ASSLQGPISPLH
TRBV27	ASSVYSGTGVGEQY
TRBV5-6	ASKASGSYYNEQF
TRBV5-1	ASSLALAGEDTQY
TRBV4-1	ASSRGPGGGEKLF
TRBV18	ASSLLVKGYEQY
TRBV29-1	SVGGIRNTGELF
TRBV4-1	ASSQVLRAGAYNEQF
TRBV29-1	SVEMGGRHTGELF
TRBV24-1	ATSAGGYGYT
TRBV5-1	ASSFSGDTDTQY
TRBV19	ASSMWGRGEETQY
TRBV11-1	ASIGDSGFRQASYEQY
TRBV6-5	ASSYSGSITYNEQF
TRBV4-1	ASSQDPMTGANVLT
TRBV18	ASSAAQETQY
TRBV9	ASSAGPYNPDTQY
TRBV7-2	ASSSQTGGAETQY
TRBV9	ASSAGQGDQPQH
TRBV5-1	ASRYRVAGASGSLYNEQF
TRBV5-1	ASSEGLASDTQY
TRBV20-1	SARDLRDQETQY
TRBV5-1	ASSLKGPSYEQY
TRBV19	ASSMAQGAGYNEQF
TRBV7-3	ASGRARTDTQY
TRBV29-1	SAFLAVELEAF
TRBV20-1	SARDPKQGSGNTQY
TRBV29-1	SALGLAGAETQY
TRBV29-1	SVEDQEREVPDTQY
TRBV27	ATAGLYEQY
TRBV28	ASTTPGGPRDIQY
TRBV20-1	SARNDRGHEQY
TRBV28	ASSSQGAGTDTQY
TRBV5-1	ASGTGGFDTQY